The rows below give T cell receptor beta chains drawn from one sample of a study of low-dose radiotherapy and immunotherapy resistance in tumors. TCRdb ran MiXCR on the reads and lists one entry per CDR3 protein. The sample yields approximately 46,000 distinct CDR3 sequences, 20% to 30% seen once. The specimen comprised PBMCs, sampled after low-dose radiotherapy plus immunotherapy. These receptors were taken from a male donor with prostate cancer. Both conserved end residues are part of each CDR3. A D gene is named only where the DNA matches it firmly. Size tells how often a clone was seen (once, few, many) or the class of an expanded clone, and some rows leave it out.

clone_size: once
j_call: TRBJ2-3
v_call: TRBV6-2/TRBV6-3
cdr3_length: 15
d_call: TRBD1
cdr3_nt: TGTGCCAGCAGTCATCAGGGGGCTGGCACAGATACGCAGTATTTT
cdr3_aa: CASSHQGAGTDTQYF

clone_size: .
j_call: TRBJ2-3
v_call: TRBV28
cdr3_length: 15
d_call: TRBD2
cdr3_nt: TGTGCCAGCAGTTTTAGCGGGGAGGGCACAGATACGCAGTATTTT
cdr3_aa: CASSFSGEGTDTQYF

clone_size: .
j_call: TRBJ1-5
v_call: TRBV28
cdr3_length: 17
d_call: .
cdr3_nt: TGTGCCAGCAGTGGAGCTGACCTGGAACCATACAATCAGCCCCAGCATTTT
cdr3_aa: CASSGADLEPYNQPQHF

clone_size: once
j_call: TRBJ1-5
v_call: TRBV29-1
cdr3_length: 17
d_call: TRBD1
cdr3_nt: TGCAGCGCCACAGTTGGGACAGGGTTATATAGCAATCAGCCCCAGCATTTT
cdr3_aa: CSATVGTGLYSNQPQHF

clone_size: few
j_call: TRBJ2-7
v_call: TRBV11-3
cdr3_length: 12
d_call: TRBD1
cdr3_nt: TGTGCCAGCAGCCCCGGGACAGGGCGACAGTACTTC
cdr3_aa: CASSPGTGRQYF

clone_size: many
j_call: TRBJ2-4
v_call: TRBV7-8
cdr3_length: 21
d_call: TRBD1
cdr3_nt: TGTGCCAGCAGCTTAGCCACACAACCTTCGGGACAGCTGCTAGCCAAAAACATTCAGTACTTC
cdr3_aa: CASSLATQPSGQLLAKNIQYF

clone_size: .
j_call: TRBJ2-1
v_call: TRBV2
cdr3_length: 18
d_call: TRBD2
cdr3_nt: TGTGCCAGCAGTGAGGGAACTAGCGGGGACTCGGAGCGCAATGAGCAGTTCTTC
cdr3_aa: CASSEGTSGDSERNEQFF

clone_size: many
j_call: TRBJ2-1
v_call: TRBV6-6
cdr3_length: 15
d_call: .
cdr3_nt: TGTGCCAGCAGGGGCAGAGGGAGCTCCTACAATGAGCAGTTCTTC
cdr3_aa: CASRGRGSSYNEQFF

clone_size: .
j_call: TRBJ1-1
v_call: TRBV20-1
cdr3_length: 13
d_call: .
cdr3_nt: TGCAGTGCTAGAGGGGTTCCGGACACTGAAGCTTTCTTT
cdr3_aa: CSARGVPDTEAFF

clone_size: .
j_call: TRBJ2-7
v_call: TRBV28
cdr3_length: 16
d_call: TRBD1
cdr3_nt: TGTGCCAGCAGTTTAGGGTATGGGGACAGGGCCTACGAGCAGTACTTC
cdr3_aa: CASSLGYGDRAYEQYF

clone_size: many
j_call: TRBJ2-1
v_call: TRBV10-2
cdr3_length: 11
d_call: .
cdr3_nt: TGCGCCAGCAGTGAGTCGAATGAGCAGTTCTTC
cdr3_aa: CASSESNEQFF

clone_size: .
j_call: TRBJ1-4
v_call: TRBV14
cdr3_length: 17
d_call: .
cdr3_nt: TGTACCAGTAGCCACCGGGGCCTAAGGACTACTAATGAAAAACTGTTTTTT
cdr3_aa: CTSSHRGLRTTNEKLFF

clone_size: .
j_call: TRBJ2-1
v_call: TRBV7-8
cdr3_length: 19
d_call: TRBD2
cdr3_nt: TGTGCCAGCAGCTTAGCGCAAGGGGCCGGGACTAGCACGGGGAGGAAGCAGTTCTTC
cdr3_aa: CASSLAQGAGTSTGRKQFF

clone_size: many
j_call: TRBJ1-4
v_call: TRBV6-6
cdr3_length: 14
d_call: .
cdr3_nt: TGTGCCAGCAGTCCGTCAGGGGCTAATGAAAAACTGTTTTTT
cdr3_aa: CASSPSGANEKLFF

clone_size: many
j_call: TRBJ1-1
v_call: TRBV6-5
cdr3_length: 13
d_call: .
cdr3_nt: TGTGCCAGCAGTCGACAGGCTAACACTGAAGCTTTCTTT
cdr3_aa: CASSRQANTEAFF

clone_size: many
j_call: TRBJ2-7
v_call: TRBV5-1
cdr3_length: 14
d_call: .
cdr3_nt: TGCGCCAGCAGCCCCCCAGGACAGACCTACGAGCAGTACTTC
cdr3_aa: CASSPPGQTYEQYF

clone_size: many
j_call: TRBJ2-7
v_call: TRBV7-3
cdr3_length: 14
d_call: TRBD1
cdr3_nt: TGTGCCAGCAGCGCAACAGGGGGCGGCTACGAGCAGTACTTC
cdr3_aa: CASSATGGGYEQYF

clone_size: .
j_call: TRBJ1-5
v_call: TRBV12-3/TRBV12-4
cdr3_length: 18
d_call: TRBD1
cdr3_nt: TGTGCCAGCACCCGTAGCGTGAACAGGGGTTATAGCAATCAGCCCCAGCATTTT
cdr3_aa: CASTRSVNRGYSNQPQHF

clone_size: many
j_call: TRBJ2-1
v_call: TRBV2
cdr3_length: 15
d_call: TRBD2
cdr3_nt: TGTGCCAGCAGTGCGTACCCCGGGACTATAAATGAGCAGTTCTTC
cdr3_aa: CASSAYPGTINEQFF

clone_size: many
j_call: TRBJ2-3
v_call: TRBV30
cdr3_length: 14
d_call: TRBD2
cdr3_nt: TGTGCCTGGACTAGCGGGGGGGTTTGGGATACGCAGTATTTT
cdr3_aa: CAWTSGGVWDTQYF

clone_size: many
j_call: TRBJ2-5
v_call: TRBV18
cdr3_length: 13
d_call: .
cdr3_nt: TGTGCCAGCTCTAGGACGGCGCAAGAGACCCAGTACTTC
cdr3_aa: CASSRTAQETQYF

clone_size: .
j_call: TRBJ1-1
v_call: TRBV18
cdr3_length: 16
d_call: TRBD1
cdr3_nt: TGTGCCAGCTCAATTACAGGGGGCGGGATGAACACTGAAGCTTTCTTT
cdr3_aa: CASSITGGGMNTEAFF

clone_size: many
j_call: TRBJ2-2
v_call: TRBV27
cdr3_length: 15
d_call: .
cdr3_nt: TGTGCCAGCAGTTTATCGTTGGGGTACACCGGGGAGCTGTTTTTT
cdr3_aa: CASSLSLGYTGELFF

clone_size: few
j_call: TRBJ2-7
v_call: TRBV24-1
cdr3_length: 15
d_call: .
cdr3_nt: TGTGCCACCATCGCCCAAGGGACAATCTCCTACGAGCAGTACTTC
cdr3_aa: CATIAQGTISYEQYF

clone_size: many
j_call: TRBJ2-6
v_call: TRBV19
cdr3_length: 16
d_call: TRBD1
cdr3_nt: TGTGCCAGTAGTAAGGGACAGCCGAGGGGGGCCAACGTCCTGACTTTC
cdr3_aa: CASSKGQPRGANVLTF

clone_size: .
j_call: TRBJ2-7
v_call: TRBV7-9
cdr3_length: 14
d_call: TRBD1
cdr3_nt: TGTGCCAGCAGCTGGGGACAGGGGGCTTACGAGCAGTACTTC
cdr3_aa: CASSWGQGAYEQYF

clone_size: many
j_call: TRBJ2-3
v_call: TRBV20-1
cdr3_length: 15
d_call: .
cdr3_nt: TGCAGTGCTAGCGCCCCTCAGGGGCGGGCAGATACGCAGTATTTT
cdr3_aa: CSASAPQGRADTQYF

clone_size: once
j_call: TRBJ1-3
v_call: TRBV12-3/TRBV12-4
cdr3_length: 15
d_call: .
cdr3_nt: TGTGCCAGCAGGACCCACGAGGCCTCTGGAAACACCATATATTTT
cdr3_aa: CASRTHEASGNTIYF

clone_size: many
j_call: TRBJ1-1
v_call: TRBV5-1
cdr3_length: 15
d_call: .
cdr3_nt: TGCGCCAGCAGCTTGGTTGCAGGGGTGAACACTGAAGCTTTCTTT
cdr3_aa: CASSLVAGVNTEAFF

clone_size: .
j_call: TRBJ2-1
v_call: TRBV4-1
cdr3_length: 17
d_call: TRBD1
cdr3_nt: TGCGCCAGCAGCCAAGATTGGTTGGGACAGGGTCGCAATGAGCAGTTCTTC
cdr3_aa: CASSQDWLGQGRNEQFF

clone_size: many
j_call: TRBJ2-1
v_call: TRBV7-3
cdr3_length: 14
d_call: .
cdr3_nt: TGTGCCAGCAGCTTAGGGGGAGGATACAATGAGCAGTTCTTC
cdr3_aa: CASSLGGGYNEQFF

clone_size: few
j_call: TRBJ2-3
v_call: TRBV27
cdr3_length: 14
d_call: .
cdr3_nt: TGTGCCACCGGGGACTCCGGGGCACCAGATACGCAGTATTTT
cdr3_aa: CATGDSGAPDTQYF

clone_size: .
j_call: TRBJ1-1
v_call: TRBV2
cdr3_length: 14
d_call: .
cdr3_nt: TGTGCCAGCAGATCAAGACGTTTGGGCACTGAAGCTTTCTTT
cdr3_aa: CASRSRRLGTEAFF

clone_size: many
j_call: TRBJ2-3
v_call: TRBV7-9
cdr3_length: 16
d_call: TRBD2
cdr3_nt: TGTGCCAGCAGCGCGACTAGCGGGGGGGCCACAGATACGCAGTATTTT
cdr3_aa: CASSATSGGATDTQYF

clone_size: many
j_call: TRBJ2-5
v_call: TRBV28
cdr3_length: 15
d_call: .
cdr3_nt: TGTGCCAGCAGCTCTAGGGACCGCTACCAAGAGACCCAGTACTTC
cdr3_aa: CASSSRDRYQETQYF

clone_size: many
j_call: TRBJ2-7
v_call: TRBV10-2
cdr3_length: 16
d_call: .
cdr3_nt: TGCGCCAGCAGTGACCTCATGAGGTCCTTCTCCTACGAGCAGTACTTC
cdr3_aa: CASSDLMRSFSYEQYF

clone_size: many
j_call: TRBJ2-7
v_call: TRBV3-1
cdr3_length: 16
d_call: TRBD1
cdr3_nt: TGTGCCAGCAGCCAAGACCGGGACAGGGCAAAGCTCGAGCAGTACTTC
cdr3_aa: CASSQDRDRAKLEQYF

clone_size: .
j_call: TRBJ2-5
v_call: TRBV28
cdr3_length: 14
d_call: .
cdr3_nt: TGTGCCAGCAACCTTTTGGGGCCGGGAGAGACCCAGTACTTC
cdr3_aa: CASNLLGPGETQYF

clone_size: many
j_call: TRBJ2-7
v_call: TRBV20-1
cdr3_length: 12
d_call: .
cdr3_nt: TGCAGTGCTATGGGAACGGGGAACGAGCAGTACTTC
cdr3_aa: CSAMGTGNEQYF

clone_size: many
j_call: TRBJ2-7
v_call: TRBV19
cdr3_length: 14
d_call: TRBD1
cdr3_nt: TGTGCCAGTAGTCTGCGGCAGGGGGCTTACGAGCAGTACTTC
cdr3_aa: CASSLRQGAYEQYF

clone_size: .
j_call: TRBJ2-1
v_call: TRBV5-1
cdr3_length: 17
d_call: .
cdr3_nt: TGCGCCAGCAGTTACCGTACCGGTTCGATGTCCTACAATGAGCAGTTCTTC
cdr3_aa: CASSYRTGSMSYNEQFF

clone_size: .
j_call: TRBJ2-1
v_call: TRBV28
cdr3_length: 13
d_call: .
cdr3_nt: TGTGCCAGCAGTTTGGGTTCGGTCAATGAGCAGTTCTTC
cdr3_aa: CASSLGSVNEQFF

clone_size: many
j_call: TRBJ1-2
v_call: TRBV7-9
cdr3_length: 13
d_call: .
cdr3_nt: TGTGCCAGCAGCTTAGGGTCAGCTGGTGGCTACACCTTC
cdr3_aa: CASSLGSAGGYTF

clone_size: many
j_call: TRBJ2-7
v_call: TRBV28
cdr3_length: 13
d_call: .
cdr3_nt: TGTGCCAGCAGTTTAAACAGGGTAGGAGAGCAGTACTTC
cdr3_aa: CASSLNRVGEQYF

clone_size: .
j_call: TRBJ2-1
v_call: TRBV4-2
cdr3_length: 16
d_call: TRBD2
cdr3_nt: TGTGCCAGCAGTCTAACCGGGACTAGCGGGAGAAATGAGCAGTTCTTC
cdr3_aa: CASSLTGTSGRNEQFF

clone_size: many
j_call: TRBJ2-1
v_call: TRBV20-1
cdr3_length: 14
d_call: .
cdr3_nt: TGCAGTGCCACTCCCCAAACAGGGTACAATGAGCAGTTCTTC
cdr3_aa: CSATPQTGYNEQFF

clone_size: many
j_call: TRBJ1-6
v_call: TRBV19
cdr3_length: 13
d_call: .
cdr3_nt: TGTGCCAGTAGTATCTTCGTCGGAGGACCCCTCCACTTT
cdr3_aa: CASSIFVGGPLHF

clone_size: few
j_call: TRBJ2-5
v_call: TRBV29-1
cdr3_length: 15
d_call: TRBD2
cdr3_nt: TGCAGCGTTGAAGCTAGCGGGGTCCCACAAGAGACCCAGTACTTC
cdr3_aa: CSVEASGVPQETQYF

clone_size: many
j_call: TRBJ2-7
v_call: TRBV20-1
cdr3_length: 16
d_call: .
cdr3_nt: TGCAGTGCTAGAGATTCGGCCCCTCGAGTAGCCTACGAGCAGTACTTC
cdr3_aa: CSARDSAPRVAYEQYF

clone_size: .
j_call: TRBJ2-3
v_call: TRBV7-9
cdr3_length: 15
d_call: TRBD2
cdr3_nt: TGTGCCAGCAGCTTACTAGCGGCGTCGACAGATACGCAGTATTTT
cdr3_aa: CASSLLAASTDTQYF

clone_size: few
j_call: TRBJ1-4
v_call: TRBV24-1
cdr3_length: 16
d_call: .
cdr3_nt: TGTGCCACCAGTGATGGGGGGACATCAACTAATGAAAAACTGTTTTTT
cdr3_aa: CATSDGGTSTNEKLFF

clone_size: many
j_call: TRBJ2-1
v_call: TRBV5-1
cdr3_length: 15
d_call: .
cdr3_nt: TGCGCCAGCAGCTTGGTTCCGGGAGCCTACAATGAGCAGTTCTTC
cdr3_aa: CASSLVPGAYNEQFF

clone_size: many
j_call: TRBJ1-1
v_call: TRBV19
cdr3_length: 19
d_call: .
cdr3_nt: TGTGCCAGTATCATCGGGAGTGGCAGGGCCGGAGGTTTAAACACTGAAGCTTTCTTT
cdr3_aa: CASIIGSGRAGGLNTEAFF